This TCR beta chain was observed in a study of CD8 T cells in Susac syndrome. General study points: The authors acknowledged that their TCR sequencing and HLA analysis involved a relatively small number of individuals.

Both CD4+ and CD8+ T cells were negatively isolated, and TEMRA cells underwent FACS enrichment. CDR3 length equals 13 residues. Per the germline V gene, CDR1 is MNHEY and CDR2 is SVGAGI. V was trimmed by 2 bases and J by 7 bases, leaving 9 bases between them. RNA amounts of about 0.5 to 1 ug underwent reverse transcription with random hexamers. MiXCR, run by TCRdb on the immunoSEQ multiplex PCR reads, gives a single entry per CDR3 protein. The sample has hundreds of thousands of distinct CDR3 sequences, approximately 92% seen once; the top ten hold less than 0.075%. On this clonotype: Its antigen is as yet unknown.

The chain links TRBV6-5 to TRBJ1-5, with D tentatively TRBD1 (5 bases). The sequenced sample consisted of CD4+ T cells from PBMCs. The TCR originated in a human donor with multiple sclerosis. The CDR3 reads CASSYDRDQPQHF. The CDR3, as DNA: TGTGCCAGCAGTTACGATAGGGACCAGCCCCAGCATTTT.